The 30 T cell receptor beta chains presented below share a single source sample, sequenced in a study of blood T cell repertoires in COVID-19. TCRdb keeps only in-frame clones here, not all; method: immunoSEQ multiplex PCR. The sample lists under 150,000 clones, approximately 81% occurring once. The sample was PBMCs or T cells enriched from blood (not recorded which). These receptors were obtained from a man aged 40-50 years with acute COVID-19.

V gene TRBV30 combines with J gene TRBJ2-1; 7 bases fit TRBD2. The CDR3 has 11 residues. The germline CDR1 and CDR2 sequences are GTSNPN and SVGIG (reference sequence). Trimming at V came to 4 bases and at J to 14 bases, leaving 8 bases not matched to a gene. CDR3 bases: TGTGCCTGGACCAGGGAGGGAGTTAAGTTCTTC. Encoded protein: CAWTREGVKFF.

This chain joins TRBV3-1 (or the pseudogene TRBV3-2) and TRBJ2-5; maybe TRBD2 (5 bases). Per germline, CDR1 LGHDT and CDR2 YNNKEL (reference sequence). The CDR3 runs to 16 residues. V lost 2 bases and J 5 bases, leaving 18 bases between the germline ends. Here the CDR3 reads CASSQQPPGLGETQYF. CDR3 DNA: TGTGCCAGCAGCCAACAGCCTCCGGGATTGGGGGAGACCCAGTACTTC.

The gene calls are TRBV25-1 and TRBJ1-1, with 10 positions matching TRBD1. Trimming removed 4 bases from V and 4 bases from J; junction bases left unmatched: 9. Germline V gives CDR1 MGHDK, CDR2 SYGVNS. The CDR3 extends over 16 amino acids. The CDR3 spells CASSARQGARFTEAFF. The CDR3 DNA reads as TGTGCCAGCAGTGCCCGACAGGGGGCTAGGTTCACTGAAGCTTTCTTT. The full variable domain, its missing parts supplied by reference TRBV25-1 and TRBJ1-1, is EADIYQTPRYLVIGTGKKITLECSQTMGHDKMYWYQQDPGMELHLIHYSYGVNSTEKGDLSSESTVSRIRTEHFPLTLESARPSHTSQYLCASSARQGARFTEAFFGQGTRLTVV.

The chain employs TRBV5-1 and TRBJ1-4, with TRBD1 identical over 9 bases. Germline V gene lookup returns CDR1 SGHRS and CDR2 YFSETQ. This CDR3 comprises 14 residues. Losses at the gene ends were 4 bases for V and 5 bases for J; bases not matched to a gene: 3. The CDR3 DNA reads as TGCGCCAGCAGCCGGGACAGGGAAAATGAAAAACTGTTTTTT. It yields the protein CASSRDRENEKLFF.

The chain links TRBV29-1 to TRBJ2-7; a weak D match, TRBD2 (5 bases). Trimming cost V 4 bases and J 3 bases, with 13 bases left between them. Per germline, CDR1 SQVTM and CDR2 ANQGSEA. The length of the CDR3 is 13 residues. The CDR3 reads CSVVRGDGYEQYF. DNA for the CDR3: TGCAGCGTTGTTCGGGGTGATGGCTACGAGCAGTACTTC.

The chain links TRBV7-2 to TRBJ1-4, with D maybe TRBD1 (5 bases). Trimming cost V 2 bases and J 7 bases, with 14 bases left between them. Germline V gives CDR1 SGHTA, CDR2 FQGNSA. The CDR3 totals 15 residues. The CDR3 nucleotides are TGTGCCAGCAGCTTACAGGGAGGGGTCGGTGAAAAACTGTTTTTT. Amino acid sequence: CASSLQGGVGEKLFF.

CDR3 in DNA: TGTGCCAGCATAAACAATCTCTACGAGCAGTACTTC. It codes for CASINNLYEQYF. The chain is built from TRBV6-5 and TRBJ2-7; D unresolved. This CDR3 has 12 residues. Trimming removed 7 bases at V and 3 bases at J, with 10 bases between. Germline V gene data show CDR1 as MNHEY and CDR2 as SVGAGI.

The chain uses TRBV19 and TRBJ1-3; D remains unclear. CDR3 length: 15 residues. Trimming left V 5 bases short and J 3 bases short, with 14 bases between. The germline V gene has CDR1 LNHDA and CDR2 SQIVND (reference sequence). CDR3 in DNA: TGTGCCAGTAGTGTGAACCGCGTTCTTGGAAACACCATATATTTT. Its protein is CASSVNRVLGNTIYF. Full variable domain (missing parts from reference TRBV19 and TRBJ1-3): DGGITQSPKYLFRKEGQNVTLSCEQNLNHDAMYWYRQDPGQGLRLIYYSQIVNDFQKGDIAEGYSVSREKKESFPLTVTSAQKNPTAFYLCASSVNRVLGNTIYFGEGSWLTVV.

V gene TRBV4-1 combines with J gene TRBJ2-7; 7 positions match TRBD2. From germline, CDR1 is MGHRA and CDR2 YSYEKL. CDR3 length: 16 amino acids. Trimming took 1 base from V and 2 from J; bases not matched to a gene: 8. The CDR3 nucleotides read TGCGCCAGCAGCCAAGTAGGAAGGGAGGGAGCCTACGAGCAGTACTTC. Translation: CASSQVGREGAYEQYF.

This sequence joins TRBV11-3 and TRBJ1-1, with 7 bases matching TRBD1. J gave up 8 bases and V 3 bases, and 18 bases lay outside the gene matches. CDR1 is SGHNT, CDR2 YENEEA, per germline. The CDR3 sequence is 17 residues long. The CDR3 DNA reads TGTGCCAGCAGCTTTTACCCCCGGGACAGCAAAAGGAGGGAAGCTTTCTTT. Translation gives CASSFYPRDSKRREAFF.

The genes are TRBV10-3 and TRBJ1-6; D is undetermined. This CDR3 has 14 amino acids. Trimming pared 7 bases from V and 0 bases from J, leaving 7 bases between. CDR1 ENHRY and CDR2 SYGVKD come from the germline V gene. CDR3: CAITPGSYNSPLHF. In nucleotides, the CDR3 is TGTGCCATCACCCCAGGCTCCTATAATTCACCCCTCCACTTT.

The J gene is TRBJ2-3, the V gene TRBV2, with 10 bases aligning to TRBD2. The V gene's germline CDR1 is SNHLY and CDR2 FYNNEI. This CDR3 spans 15 amino acids. With 6 bases clipped from V and 4 bases from J, the junction kept 7 bases outside the gene matches. CDR3 bases: TGTGCCAGCAGCCCGGGACTAGCGAGAGCAGATACGCAGTATTTT. This gives the protein CASSPGLARADTQYF.

The chain couples TRBV19 to TRBJ2-1; TRBD1 matches at 12 bases. V lost 1 base to trimming and J lost 8 bases; unmatched junction nucleotides: 6. This CDR3 region has 16 residues. The germline gives CDR1 LNHDA, CDR2 SQIVND (reference sequence). CDR3 DNA sequence: TGTGCCAGTAGTATAGTAGGGACAGGGGGCCGGGATGAGCAGTTCTTC. It codes for CASSIVGTGGRDEQFF.

The rearrangement joins TRBV14 to TRBJ1-3; D is unresolved. Germline V CDR1 and CDR2: SGHDN, FVKESK. CDR3 length equals 12 residues. Trimming left V 2 bases short and J 3 bases short, with 2 bases between. The CDR3 nucleotides are TGTGCCAGCAGCCAATATGGAAACACCATATATTTT. Encoded protein: CASSQYGNTIYF.

This chain connects TRBV7-9 to TRBJ2-1; D remains unclear. Trimming pared 2 bases from V and 7 bases from J, leaving 15 bases between. CDR1 is SEHNR, CDR2 FQNEAQ, per germline (reference sequence). The CDR3 has 15 residues. The CDR3 is CASSLQWREVNEQFF. The CDR3 bases are TGTGCCAGCAGCTTACAGTGGCGAGAGGTAAATGAGCAGTTCTTC.

V gene TRBV6-5 combines with J gene TRBJ1-5, with 9 bases matching TRBD1. Germline trimming cut 4 bases from V and 4 bases from J; bases unmatched to any gene: 2. This CDR3 is built from 14 residues. Germline assignment: CDR1 MNHEY and CDR2 SVGAGI. The CDR3 sequence: CASSSQGANQPQHF. CDR3 coding DNA: TGTGCCAGCAGTTCACAGGGGGCGAATCAGCCCCAGCATTTT.

In this sample, this clone turned up a few times. CDR3 nucleotides: TGTGCCAGCAGTCGGGCGGGGGCTCGGACCGGGGAGCTGTTTTTT. This codes for CASSRAGARTGELFF. The gene calls are TRBV6-5 and TRBJ2-2, with D possibly TRBD2 on 7 matching bases. The V gene's germline CDR1 is MNHEY and CDR2 SVGAGI. The CDR3 has 15 residues. V lost 5 bases, J lost 5 bases, and 15 bases lay in between.

This clone has a handful of counts. The chain couples TRBV28 to TRBJ1-2, with D maybe TRBD1 (5 bases). CDR3 length: 15 amino acids. Germline V CDR1 and CDR2: MDHEN, SYDVKM. The V gene lost 6 bases and the J gene lost 5 bases, with 19 bases spanning the gap. CDR3: CASSPFLGGAYGYTF. For the CDR3, the DNA is TGTGCCAGCAGCCCCTTTCTCGGCGGGGCATATGGCTACACCTTC.

The V and J genes are TRBV4-3 and TRBJ1-1; D ambiguous. V gave up 2 bases and J gave up 1 base, with 8 bases separating them. CDR3 length equals 14 residues. Germline CDR1 LGHNA, CDR2 YSLEER. The CDR3 nucleotides read TGCGCCAGCAGCCAACGGCAGGAGAACACTGAAGCTTTCTTT. Encoded protein: CASSQRQENTEAFF.

This clone was picked up a small number of times. This chain links TRBV5-1 with TRBJ2-2; 14 nucleotides match TRBD2. Germline-derived CDR1 and CDR2 are SGHRS and YFSETQ. The CDR3 runs 18 residues. V shed 3 bases and J 3 bases; nucleotides not matched to a gene: 7. The CDR3 DNA reads as TGCGCCAGCAGCTCGGTGGGACTAGCGGGGGCCGACACCGGGGAGCTGTTTTTT. This encodes CASSSVGLAGADTGELFF.

The V gene is TRBV24-1, the J gene TRBJ1-2; D is ambiguous. V lost 4 bases, J lost 3 bases, and 17 bases lay in between. Germline V gene sequence: CDR1 KGHDR, CDR2 SFDVKD. The length of the CDR3 is 16 residues. The chain's CDR3 is CATSDPAMPGHYGYTF. In DNA form, the CDR3 reads TGTGCCACCAGTGACCCAGCAATGCCAGGCCACTATGGCTACACCTTC.

The V and J genes are TRBV18 and TRBJ1-5, with a tentative D call TRBD1 (5 bases). This CDR3 has 15 residues. With 3 bases removed from V and 5 bases from J, the gap between germline ends came to 14 bases. Germline V CDR1 and CDR2: KGHSH, LQKENI. Written as DNA, the CDR3 is TGTGCCAGCTCACCCTTTACAGGACCCCATCAGCCCCAGCATTTT. It specifies CASSPFTGPHQPQHF.

V usage is TRBV11-2 and J usage is TRBJ2-5; D ambiguous. CDR1 and CDR2 (germline): SGHAT, FQNNGV. There are 12 residues in the CDR3. Trimming took 5 bases from V and 5 from J, leaving 9 bases between them. This CDR3 is CASSPPRETQYF. The DNA for the CDR3 is TGTGCCAGCAGCCCCCCGAGGGAGACCCAGTACTTC.

DNA of the CDR3: TGTGCCAGCAGCGTACAGGGGCAAGAGACCCAGTACTTC. It is translated as CASSVQGQETQYF. This sequence joins TRBV13 and TRBJ2-5; 7 nucleotides align to TRBD1. Germline CDR1 and CDR2: PRHDT and FYEKMQ (reference sequence). The V gene end was trimmed by 5 bases and the J gene end by 2 bases; junction bases not matched to a gene: 2. The CDR3 runs to 13 residues.

The chain recombines TRBV11-3 with TRBJ2-1; 9 bases match TRBD2. With V trimmed by 0 bases and J by 6 bases, 15 bases remained unmatched. The CDR3 has 19 residues. From germline, CDR1 is SGHNT and CDR2 YENEEA. The CDR3 region has the DNA TGTGCCAGCAGCTTAGATACTCACGGACTAAGCGGGGGGAGCAATGAGCAGTTCTTC. Translated: CASSLDTHGLSGGSNEQFF.

The chain is built from TRBV4-3 and TRBJ1-4; tentative D call: TRBD1 (6 bases). V lost 0 bases to trimming and J lost 1 base, with 21 bases between them. Germline V lookup: CDR1 LGHNA, CDR2 YSLEER. The CDR3 is 20 residues long. CDR3 nucleotides: TGCGCCAGCAGCCAAGACCTCACCTCTCGGGGGGCGGGAACTAATGAAAAACTGTTTTTT. It codes for CASSQDLTSRGAGTNEKLFF.

This chain links TRBV19 with TRBJ2-1, with 10 bases that match TRBD2. The V gene end was trimmed by 4 bases and the J gene end by 5 bases; junction bases not matched to a gene: 5. Germline CDR1 and CDR2: LNHDA and SQIVND (reference sequence). The CDR3 length is 15 residues. This chain's CDR3 is CASSSLAGGNNEQFF. The CDR3 DNA is TGTGCCAGTAGTAGCTTAGCGGGGGGCAACAATGAGCAGTTCTTC.

The rearrangement joins TRBV18 to TRBJ2-1; D might be TRBD2 (5 bases). Germline V gene lookup returns CDR1 KGHSH and CDR2 LQKENI. The CDR3 loop spans 17 amino acids. V was shortened by 3 bases and J by 1 base, with 16 bases between the two germline ends. The CDR3 DNA reads as TGTGCCAGCTCACCTTCGGTAAGCGGTGGGTCCTACAATGAGCAGTTCTTC. This gives the protein CASSPSVSGGSYNEQFF.

This chain connects TRBV28 to TRBJ1-5; D is undetermined. The V end lost 5 bases, the J end lost 4 bases, and 9 bases lay between the germline ends. The CDR3 spans 13 residues. Germline V gives CDR1 MDHEN, CDR2 SYDVKM. The CDR3 DNA follows: TGTGCCAGCAGTATGGGAGGGAATCAGCCCCAGCATTTT. Its protein product is CASSMGGNQPQHF.

This clone turned up a few times. The J gene is TRBJ1-1, the V gene TRBV27, with TRBD1 as a possible D gene (6 bases). The germline CDR1 and CDR2 sequences are MNHEY and SMNVEV (reference sequence). There are 15 residues in the CDR3. Trimming cost V 5 bases and J 7 bases, with 20 bases left between them. Written as DNA, the CDR3 is TGTGCCAGCAGTAACTCTCTTCAGGGGTACAATGAAGCTTTCTTT. Translating it yields CASSNSLQGYNEAFF.